One sample yielded the 18 T cell receptor beta chains listed below, sequenced in a study of T-cell memory formation after mild COVID-19. TCRdb itself ran the 5' RACE reads through MiXCR, one entry per CDR3 protein. The sample holds some 130,000 distinct CDR3 sequences; under 30% are singletons and the top ten take approximately 25%. Sequencing was done on a sample of PBMCs or a T cell subset sorted from them (not recorded which). Every receptor here comes from an adult woman who had mild COVID-19 (a few samples of this study predate the infection). Cell type and time point are not known.

The chain links TRBV20-1 to TRBJ2-3, with TRBD2 matching over 13 bases. The germline CDR1 and CDR2 sequences are DFQATT and SNEGSKA (reference sequence). There are 16 residues in the CDR3. CDR3 sequence (DNA): TGCGGTTTTAAGGGACTAGCGGGACAGGGAGGAGATACGCAGTATTTT. It encodes CGFKGLAGQGGDTQYF.

In this sample, this clonotype turned up a few times. V gene TRBV9 combines with J gene TRBJ2-7, with D perhaps being TRBD1 or TRBD2 (5 bases each). This CDR3 is 15 amino acids long. Germline CDR1 reads SGDLS; CDR2 reads YYNGEE. V was pared by 3 bases and J by 2 bases, with 15 bases between. The CDR3 DNA is TGTGCCAGCAGCGCCCGTGGGGACCCTGCCTACGAGCAGTACTTC. This encodes CASSARGDPAYEQYF.

The sample holds a few counts of this clonotype. The V and J genes are TRBV5-6 and TRBJ2-7, with D maybe TRBD2 (7 bases). CDR1 is SGHDT, CDR2 YYEEEE, per germline. Deletions cut 4 bases from V and 3 bases from J, with 14 bases between. The CDR3 runs to 14 residues. The CDR3 region has the DNA TGTGCCAGCAGCCACCCGGGGGGCGGCTACGAGCAGTACTTC. Translated, it gives CASSHPGGGYEQYF.

This clonotype turned up a few times. The chain joins TRBV20-1 to TRBJ2-7, with a tentative D call TRBD2 (6 bases). Between the trimmed V and J ends, which lost 1 base and 3 bases, there was a span of 10 bases. There are 13 residues in the CDR3. From germline, CDR1 is DFQATT and CDR2 SNEGSKA (reference sequence). CDR3 residues: CSARAGSYYEQYF. DNA for the CDR3: TGCAGTGCTAGAGCCGGGAGCTACTACGAGCAGTACTTC.

The sample holds a few counts of this clonotype. The chain joins TRBV6-1 to TRBJ2-2; the D is unclear. The CDR3 has 15 residues. V was shortened by 9 bases and J by 0 bases, with 14 bases between the two germline ends. CDR1 and CDR2 from the germline V gene are MNHNS and SASEGT. The CDR3 bases are TGTGCCAGTCCTGGGGAACCCTCGAACACCGGGGAGCTGTTTTTT. Its protein product is CASPGEPSNTGELFF.

This chain links TRBV20-1 with TRBJ2-6, with 7 bases matching TRBD1. The CDR3 spans 18 residues. J gave up 1 base and V 0 bases, and 9 bases lay outside the gene matches. Germline CDR1 and CDR2: DFQATT and SNEGSKA (reference sequence). The CDR3 here is CSARDYRGEGSGANVLTF. The CDR3, as DNA: TGCAGTGCTAGAGACTACAGGGGCGAGGGTTCTGGGGCCAACGTCCTGACTTTC.

This clonotype was seen more than once but under ten times. The chain links TRBV5-5 to TRBJ2-7; D is perhaps TRBD2 (6 bases). The germline V gene encodes CDR1 SGHKS and CDR2 YYEKEE (reference sequence). CDR3 length: 12 residues. V dropped 0 bases and J dropped 6 bases, with 7 bases sitting between them. CDR3 sequence (DNA): TGTGCCAGCAGCTTGGGGGGGGTCGAGCAGTACTTC. Protein sequence: CASSLGGVEQYF.

This rearrangement joins TRBV19 to TRBJ2-7; TRBD1 aligns across 7 bases. CDR3 length equals 15 residues. Looked up from germline, CDR1 is LNHDA and CDR2 is SQIVND (reference sequence). Trimming took 5 bases from V and 1 from J; bases not matched to a gene: 8. CDR3 in amino acids: CASSGDRDHSYEQYF. In DNA form, the CDR3 reads TGTGCCAGTAGTGGAGACAGGGACCATTCCTACGAGCAGTACTTC.

The rearrangement links TRBV30 to TRBJ2-7; tentatively, D is TRBD2 (7 bases). CDR3 length: 15 amino acids. Per the germline V gene, CDR1 is GTSNPN and CDR2 is SVGIG (reference sequence). V dropped 2 bases and J dropped 1 base, with 15 bases sitting between them. CDR3 bases: TGTGCCTGGAGTCCCCAAGGGGGGGAGTCCTACGAGCAGTACTTC. Amino acid sequence: CAWSPQGGESYEQYF.

The chain carries TRBV14 and TRBJ2-1; the match to TRBD2 covers 9 bases. This CDR3 is 14 amino acids long. Germline loops: CDR1 SGHDN, CDR2 FVKESK. V lost 6 bases and J lost 8; bases outside the gene matches: 8. CDR3 sequence: CASRDSGSAYEQFF. The CDR3 DNA sequence: TGTGCCAGCAGAGATAGCGGGAGCGCCTATGAGCAGTTCTTC.

The V gene is TRBV5-1, the J gene TRBJ2-1; 7 bases align to TRBD2. J gave up 10 bases and V 1 base, and 8 bases lay outside the gene matches. Germline-derived CDR1 and CDR2 are SGHRS and YFSETQ. This CDR3 is built from 14 residues. CDR3 in amino acids: CASSLRAGAWEQFF. In DNA, the CDR3 is TGCGCCAGCAGCTTGAGGGCGGGAGCTTGGGAGCAGTTCTTC.

The chain recombines TRBV12-3 or TRBV12-4 with TRBJ2-2, with 7 bases aligning to TRBD2. CDR3 length equals 19 residues. With 2 bases clipped from V and 0 bases from J, the junction kept 12 bases outside the gene matches. CDR3 nucleotides: TGTGCCAGCAGTTTACTTGGGCTAGCGGAGTACTCGAACACCGGGGAGCTGTTTTTT. Its protein is CASSLLGLAEYSNTGELFF.

This clonotype was detected only a few times. The V call is TRBV6-2 or TRBV6-3, the J call TRBJ1-1; D call uncertain. The CDR3 contains 13 residues. Germline assignment: CDR1 MNHEY and CDR2 SVGEGT. Trimming took off 2 bases at V and 3 bases at J, with 7 bases between the two ends. CDR3 DNA: TGTGCCAGCAGTTACAACGTGGACACTGAAGCTTTCTTT. This codes for CASSYNVDTEAFF.

This clonotype was seen more than once but under ten times. This chain connects TRBV2 to TRBJ2-7; 7 bases match TRBD1. Germline V lookup: CDR1 SNHLY, CDR2 FYNNEI. The CDR3 extends over 13 amino acids. J was trimmed by 0 bases and V by 9 bases; bases with no gene match: 5. CDR3 nucleotide sequence: TGTGCCAGATCCGGGACAGACTCCTACGAGCAGTACTTC. Its protein product is CARSGTDSYEQYF.

This clonotype was seen only a few times. CDR3 residues: CASSQETGTINEQFF. The CDR3 coding sequence is TGCGCCAGCAGCCAAGAAACTGGGACTATCAATGAGCAGTTCTTC. J is TRBJ2-1 and V is TRBV4-1, with 7 bases aligning to TRBD2. CDR3 size: 15 residues. Trimming removed 0 bases from V and 6 bases from J; junction bases left unmatched: 5. Germline V gene sequence: CDR1 MGHRA, CDR2 YSYEKL.

The rearrangement uses TRBV6-1 and TRBJ2-2, with D possibly TRBD1 on 6 matching bases. This CDR3 region has 17 residues. V lost 2 bases, J lost 4 bases, and 17 bases lay in between. Germline lookup yields CDR1 MNHNS and CDR2 SASEGT. CDR3: CASSEKAEGVGTGELFF. The CDR3 bases are TGTGCCAGCAGTGAAAAGGCTGAGGGGGTTGGCACCGGGGAGCTGTTTTTT.

This clonotype was counted between two and nine times. The J gene is TRBJ2-5, the V gene TRBV7-9, with D perhaps TRBD1 (6 bases). The CDR3 contains 15 residues. V was clipped by 6 bases and J by 2 bases, with 16 bases between them. From germline, CDR1 is SEHNR and CDR2 FQNEAQ (reference sequence). Here the CDR3 DNA reads TGTGCCAGCAGTTTTGAACAGGGCTCACAAGAGACCCAGTACTTC. Its translation is CASSFEQGSQETQYF.

The genes are TRBV9 and TRBJ2-5, with TRBD2 matching over 7 bases. Germline V gene lookup returns CDR1 SGDLS and CDR2 YYNGEE. The CDR3 is 14 amino acids. With V trimmed by 5 bases and J by 5 bases, 9 bases remained unmatched. The CDR3 DNA sequence: TGTGCCAGCAGTGAAGCGGGGCGGTGGGAGACCCAGTACTTC. It encodes CASSEAGRWETQYF. Using reference TRBV9 and TRBJ2-5 for the parts outside the CDR3, the full variable domain is DSGVTQTPKHLITATGQRVTLRCSPRSGDLSVYWYQQSLDQGLQFLIQYYNGEERAKGNILERFSAQQFPDLHSELNLSSLELGDSALYFCASSEAGRWETQYFGPGTRLLVL.